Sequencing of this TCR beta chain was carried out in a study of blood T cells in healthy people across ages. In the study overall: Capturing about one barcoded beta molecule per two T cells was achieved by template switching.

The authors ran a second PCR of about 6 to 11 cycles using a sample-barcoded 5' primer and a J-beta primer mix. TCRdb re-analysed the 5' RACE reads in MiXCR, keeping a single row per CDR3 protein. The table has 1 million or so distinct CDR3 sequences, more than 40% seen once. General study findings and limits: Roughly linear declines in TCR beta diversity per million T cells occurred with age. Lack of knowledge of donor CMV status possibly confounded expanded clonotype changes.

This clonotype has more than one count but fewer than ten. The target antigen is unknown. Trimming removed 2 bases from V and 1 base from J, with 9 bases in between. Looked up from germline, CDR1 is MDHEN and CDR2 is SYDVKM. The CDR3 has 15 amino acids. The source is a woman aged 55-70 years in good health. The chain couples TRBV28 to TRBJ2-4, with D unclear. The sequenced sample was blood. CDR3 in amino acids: CASSLRAAAKNIQYF. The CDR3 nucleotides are TGTGCCAGCAGTTTAAGGGCAGCCGCCAAAAACATTCAGTACTTC.